This T cell receptor (beta chain) was sequenced for a study of blood T cell repertoires in COVID-19. This clone was seen once. Measured with immunoSEQ multiplex PCR; TCRdb has only the in-frame clones, and not every one. The data contain about 250,000 clones, around nine tenths of them singletons. The specimen was peripheral blood. This sequence was found in a man aged 18 to 30 with active or convalescent COVID-19.

The chain's CDR3 is CASSQDTYNEQFF. CDR3 in DNA: TGCGCCAGCAGCCAAGACACTTACAATGAGCAGTTCTTC. This chain links TRBV4-1 with TRBJ2-1; D is uncertain. Trimming removed 0 bases at V and 4 bases at J, with 4 bases between. Germline V gene sequence: CDR1 MGHRA, CDR2 YSYEKL. The CDR3 length is 13 residues.